Each of the 10 T cell receptor beta chains below was sequenced from the same sample in a study of cytomegalovirus exposure and HLA in healthy donors. Primers included in the PCR were 60 Vbeta and 13 Jbeta primers. The data were produced by immunoSEQ multiplex PCR, yet TCRdb's version contains in-frame clones alone and is incomplete. The sample shows roughly 110,000 clones, 71% of them seen only once. Specimen: PBMCs. Every receptor here comes from a female donor in good health and CMV-seronegative.

The chain joins TRBV7-2 to TRBJ2-7, with 7 bases lining up with TRBD2. Germline CDR1 and CDR2: SGHTA and FQGNSA. The CDR3 extends over 15 amino acids. The junction had 9 bases not matched to a gene; V was cut back by 5 bases and J by 2 bases. CDR3 nucleotides: TGTGCCAGCAGCCCTCGCGGGAGTGAGACCTACGAGCAGTACTTC. This translates into CASSPRGSETYEQYF.

This clone was recorded once. The V and J genes are TRBV5-1 and TRBJ2-1; D remains unclear. This CDR3 has 12 amino acids. Per germline, CDR1 SGHRS and CDR2 YFSETQ. V lost 0 bases and J lost 6, with 4 bases in between. CDR3: CASSLGGNEQFF. DNA for the CDR3: TGCGCCAGCAGCTTGGGAGGCAATGAGCAGTTCTTC. The full variable domain, with the rest looked up from reference TRBV5-1 and TRBJ2-1, is KAGVTQTPRYLIKTRGQQVTLSCSPISGHRSVSWYQQTPGQGLQFLFEYFSETQRNKGNFPGRFSGRQFSNSRSEMNVSTLELGDSALYLCASSLGGNEQFFGPGTRLTVL.

This chain connects TRBV7-9 to TRBJ2-2, with a tentative D call TRBD2 (6 bases). CDR3 size: 14 residues. CDR1 is SEHNR and CDR2 is FQNEAQ in the germline V gene (reference sequence). V was shortened by 5 bases and J by 6 bases, with 13 bases between the two germline ends. CDR3 DNA sequence: TGTGCCAGCAGCGTTGCGGGGAATGCCGGGGAGCTGTTTTTT. Encoded protein: CASSVAGNAGELFF.

V gene TRBV5-1 combines with J gene TRBJ2-5, with D possibly being TRBD2 (6 bases). The CDR3 covers 13 residues. The germline V and J ends were trimmed by 6 bases and 5 bases, with 14 bases remaining between them. Germline V lookup: CDR1 SGHRS, CDR2 YFSETQ. CDR3 DNA sequence: TGCGCCAGCATTTGTGGGGGGATGGAGACCCAGTACTTC. Amino acid sequence: CASICGGMETQYF.

The chain links TRBV7-2 to TRBJ2-7; 11 nucleotides align to TRBD1. The CDR3 runs to 18 residues. Germline values: CDR1 SGHTA, CDR2 FQGNSA. V trimming: 1 base; J trimming: 2 bases; junction bases outside the gene matches: 10. CDR3: CASSLGWTGGSLAYEQYF. The CDR3 region has the DNA TGTGCCAGCAGCTTAGGCTGGACAGGGGGCTCTCTTGCCTACGAGCAGTACTTC.

To note about this clone: At one end, the junction sequence differs from germline, possibly due to a read error. The gene calls are TRBV6-1 and TRBJ2-1, with 11 bases matching TRBD2. CDR1 is MNHNS, CDR2 SASEGT, per germline. The CDR3 sequence is 13 residues long. CDR3 in amino acids: CASREGTSGQEFF. CDR3 DNA sequence: TGTGCCAGCAGAGAAGGGACTAGCGGACAAGAGTTCTTC.

The chain joins TRBV14 to TRBJ2-7; 10 bases align to TRBD1. CDR1 is SGHDN, CDR2 FVKESK, per germline. After removal of 4 bases from V and 7 bases from J, the junction contained 4 bases not matched to a gene. The CDR3 length is 13 residues. The CDR3 sequence is CASSRGQGTEQYF. CDR3 nucleotides: TGTGCCAGCAGCCGGGGACAGGGGACGGAGCAGTACTTC.

V gene TRBV27 combines with J gene TRBJ2-1, with 8 bases lining up with TRBD2. This CDR3 region has 17 residues. Trimming took 0 bases from V and 0 from J; bases not matched to a gene: 4. Per the germline V gene, CDR1 is MNHEY and CDR2 is SMNVEV (reference sequence). Written as DNA, the CDR3 is TGTGCCAGCAGTTTATCTCGCCTAGCGGGCTCCTACAATGAGCAGTTCTTC. This codes for CASSLSRLAGSYNEQFF.

CDR3 residues: CASSIDGGLEQYF. As DNA, the CDR3 is TGTGCCAGTAGTATCGACGGGGGGTTAGAGCAGTACTTC. This chain uses TRBV19 with TRBJ2-5, with 7 nucleotides matching TRBD2. Trimming removed 3 bases from V and 11 bases from J; junction bases left unmatched: 9. The germline V gene encodes CDR1 LNHDA and CDR2 SQIVND (reference sequence). This CDR3 spans 13 amino acids. The variable domain in full, completed from reference TRBV19 and TRBJ2-5, reads DGGITQSPKYLFRKEGQNVTLSCEQNLNHDAMYWYRQDPGQGLRLIYYSQIVNDFQKGDIAEGYSVSREKKESFPLTVTSAQKNPTAFYLCASSIDGGLEQYFGPGTRLLVL.

V is TRBV4-2 and J is TRBJ2-1; TRBD2 agrees at 14 bases. With 5 bases clipped from V and 6 bases from J, the junction kept 9 bases outside the gene matches. The germline gives CDR1 LGHNA, CDR2 YNFKEQ. The CDR3 extends over 17 amino acids. CDR3 sequence (DNA): TGTGCCAGCAGCTCCCGGACTAGCGGGAGGAACCCCAATGAGCAGTTCTTC. This codes for CASSSRTSGRNPNEQFF.